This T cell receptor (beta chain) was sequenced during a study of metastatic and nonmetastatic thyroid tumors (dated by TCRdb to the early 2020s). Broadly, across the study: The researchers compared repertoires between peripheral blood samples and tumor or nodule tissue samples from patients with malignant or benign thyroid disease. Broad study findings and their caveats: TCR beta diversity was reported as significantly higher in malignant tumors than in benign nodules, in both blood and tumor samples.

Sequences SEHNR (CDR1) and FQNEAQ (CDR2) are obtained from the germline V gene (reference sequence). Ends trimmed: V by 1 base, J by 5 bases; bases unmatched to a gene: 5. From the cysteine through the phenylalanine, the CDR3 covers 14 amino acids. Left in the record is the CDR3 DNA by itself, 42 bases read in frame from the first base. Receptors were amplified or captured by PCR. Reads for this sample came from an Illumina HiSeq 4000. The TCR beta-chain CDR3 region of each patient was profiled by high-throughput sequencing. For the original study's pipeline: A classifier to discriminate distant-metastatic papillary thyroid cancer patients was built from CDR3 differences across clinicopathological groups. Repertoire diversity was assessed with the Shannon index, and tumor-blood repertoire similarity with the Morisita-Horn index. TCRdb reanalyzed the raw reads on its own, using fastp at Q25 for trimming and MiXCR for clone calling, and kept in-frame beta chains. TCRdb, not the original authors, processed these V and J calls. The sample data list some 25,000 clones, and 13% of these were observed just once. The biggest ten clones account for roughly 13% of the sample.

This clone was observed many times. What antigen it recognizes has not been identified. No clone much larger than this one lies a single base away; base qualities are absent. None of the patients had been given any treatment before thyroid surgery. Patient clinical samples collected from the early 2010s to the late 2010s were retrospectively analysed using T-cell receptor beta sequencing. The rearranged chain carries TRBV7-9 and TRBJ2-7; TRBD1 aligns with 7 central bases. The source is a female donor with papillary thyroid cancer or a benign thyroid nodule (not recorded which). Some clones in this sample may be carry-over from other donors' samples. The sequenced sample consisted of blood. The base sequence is TGTGCCAGCAGCTTAGGAGGGGGCACTGACGAGCAGTACTTC. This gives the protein CASSLGGGTDEQYF.